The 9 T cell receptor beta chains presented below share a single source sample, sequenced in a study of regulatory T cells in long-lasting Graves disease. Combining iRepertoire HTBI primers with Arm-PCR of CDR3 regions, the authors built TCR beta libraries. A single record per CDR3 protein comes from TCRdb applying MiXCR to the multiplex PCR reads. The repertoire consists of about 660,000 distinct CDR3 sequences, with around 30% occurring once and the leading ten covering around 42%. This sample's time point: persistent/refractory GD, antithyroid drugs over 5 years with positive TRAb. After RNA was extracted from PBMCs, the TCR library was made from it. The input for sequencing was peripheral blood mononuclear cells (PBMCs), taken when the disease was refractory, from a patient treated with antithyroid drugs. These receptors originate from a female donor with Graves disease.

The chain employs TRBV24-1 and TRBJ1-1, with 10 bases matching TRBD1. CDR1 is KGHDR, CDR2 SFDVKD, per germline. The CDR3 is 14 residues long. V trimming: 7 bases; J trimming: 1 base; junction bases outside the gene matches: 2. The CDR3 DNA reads TGTGCCACCAGGGACAGGGGGGGGAACACTGAAGCTTTCTTT. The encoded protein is CATRDRGGNTEAFF.

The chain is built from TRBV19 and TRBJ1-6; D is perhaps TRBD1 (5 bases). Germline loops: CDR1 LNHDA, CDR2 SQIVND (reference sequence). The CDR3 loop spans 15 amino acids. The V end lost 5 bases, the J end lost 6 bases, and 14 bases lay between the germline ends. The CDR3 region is CASSSRETRNSPLHF. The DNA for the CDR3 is TGTGCCAGTAGTTCCAGGGAAACTCGTAATTCACCCCTCCACTTT.

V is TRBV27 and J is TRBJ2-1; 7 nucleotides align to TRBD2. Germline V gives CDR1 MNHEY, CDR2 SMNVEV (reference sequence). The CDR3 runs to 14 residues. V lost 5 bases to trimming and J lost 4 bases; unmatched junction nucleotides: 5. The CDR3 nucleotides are TGTGCCAGCAGTAGAGCGGGACTGTACAATGAGCAGTTCTTC. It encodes CASSRAGLYNEQFF.

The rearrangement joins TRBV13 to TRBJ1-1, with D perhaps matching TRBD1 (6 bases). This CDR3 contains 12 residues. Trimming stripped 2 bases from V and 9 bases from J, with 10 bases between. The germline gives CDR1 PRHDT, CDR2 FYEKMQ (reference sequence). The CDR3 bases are TGTGCCAGCAGCTTAACAGGGAGAAAAGCTTTCTTT. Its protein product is CASSLTGRKAFF.

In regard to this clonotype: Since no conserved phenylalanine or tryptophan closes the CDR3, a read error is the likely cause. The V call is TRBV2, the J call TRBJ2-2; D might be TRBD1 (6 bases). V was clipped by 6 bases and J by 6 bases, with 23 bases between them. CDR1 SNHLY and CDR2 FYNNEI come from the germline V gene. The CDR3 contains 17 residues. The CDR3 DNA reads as TGTGCCAGCAGCTACAGGGCCACCGGGACGAATGCCGGGGAGCTGTTTCTT. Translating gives CASSYRATGTNAGELFL.

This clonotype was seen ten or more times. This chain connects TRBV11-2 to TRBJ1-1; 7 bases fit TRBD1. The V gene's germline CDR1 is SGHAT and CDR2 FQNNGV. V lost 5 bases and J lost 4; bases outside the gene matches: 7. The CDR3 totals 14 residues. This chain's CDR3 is CASSQDRVGTEAFF. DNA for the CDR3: TGTGCCAGCAGCCAAGACAGGGTAGGCACTGAAGCTTTCTTT.

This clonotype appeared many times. The CDR3 loop is CASSGGDMSNQPQHF. The CDR3 DNA follows: TGTGCCAGCAGTGGAGGGGATATGAGCAATCAGCCCCAGCATTTT. This sequence joins TRBV2 and TRBJ1-5, with D possibly TRBD1 on 5 matching bases. Germline V gene data show CDR1 as SNHLY and CDR2 as FYNNEI. This CDR3 comprises 15 residues. V lost 4 bases and J 1 base, leaving 11 bases between the germline ends.

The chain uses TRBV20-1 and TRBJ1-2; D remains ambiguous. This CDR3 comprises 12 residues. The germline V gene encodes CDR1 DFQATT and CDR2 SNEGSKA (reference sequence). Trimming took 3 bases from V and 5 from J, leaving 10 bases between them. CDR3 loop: CSASEDGYGYTF. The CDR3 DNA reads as TGCAGTGCTAGCGAAGACGGATATGGCTACACCTTC.

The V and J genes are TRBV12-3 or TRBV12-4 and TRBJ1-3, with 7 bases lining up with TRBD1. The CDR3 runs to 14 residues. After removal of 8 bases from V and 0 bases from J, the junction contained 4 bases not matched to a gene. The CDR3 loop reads CASGDRVSGNTIYF. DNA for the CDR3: TGTGCCAGCGGTGACAGGGTCTCTGGAAACACCATATATTTT.